Listed here are 7 T cell receptor beta chains from one sample, sequenced in a study of blood T cell repertoires in COVID-19. Profiled with immunoSEQ multiplex PCR; TCRdb holds only in-frame clones, not every one. The repertoire holds a few hundred thousand clones, with less than 90% as singletons. Sequenced material: PBMCs or T cells enriched from blood (not recorded which). The receptors stem from a woman aged 50 to 65 in a cohort exposed to, infected with or recovered from COVID-19 (not recorded which).

The chain carries TRBV12-3 or TRBV12-4 and TRBJ2-2; perhaps TRBD1 as D (6 bases). The germline V and J ends were trimmed by 5 bases and 7 bases, with 11 bases remaining between them. The CDR3 totals 13 residues. As DNA, the CDR3 is TGTGCCAGCAGTCCCCAGGGGTTCGGGGAGCTGTTTTTT. It encodes CASSPQGFGELFF.

The CDR3 bases are TGTGCCAGCAGCCAAGAGGAGACAGGGGCCGTCCGAGCTTTCTTT. This translates into CASSQEETGAVRAFF. The chain links TRBV4-2 to TRBJ1-1; 8 nucleotides align to TRBD1. The CDR3 length is 15 residues. Germline V gene sequence: CDR1 LGHNA, CDR2 YNFKEQ. With V trimmed by 0 bases and J by 10 bases, 10 bases remained unmatched.

The rearrangement joins TRBV29-1 to TRBJ1-2; 8 bases map to TRBD1. V was pared by 7 bases and J by 6 bases, with 10 bases of the junction left unmatched. CDR3 size: 13 residues. CDR1 is SQVTM and CDR2 is ANQGSEA in the germline V gene. CDR3 in DNA: TGCAGCGGCTTCAGGGACAGGAGGGATGGCTACACCTTC. It specifies CSGFRDRRDGYTF.

The gene calls are TRBV5-1 and TRBJ2-1, with D tentatively TRBD1 (6 bases). Germline V gives CDR1 SGHRS, CDR2 YFSETQ. This CDR3 spans 14 amino acids. Trimming pared 0 bases from V and 9 bases from J, leaving 13 bases between. In nucleotides, the CDR3 is TGCGCCAGCAGCTTGGATGCAGGGGACGGTGAGCAGTTCTTC. This codes for CASSLDAGDGEQFF.

In its sample, this clone was seen once. The chain links TRBV10-3 to TRBJ2-1, with D perhaps matching TRBD2 (5 bases). The CDR3 consists of 16 residues. Per the germline V gene, CDR1 is ENHRY and CDR2 is SYGVKD. Trimming shortened V by 6 bases and J by 4 bases, and 19 bases separated the two germline ends. CDR3 sequence: CAISTTTRTGYNEQFF. The CDR3 region has the DNA TGTGCCATCAGCACCACGACGCGGACTGGTTACAATGAGCAGTTCTTC.

The sample holds one count of this clone. The chain employs TRBV9 and TRBJ2-1, with TRBD2 matching over 9 bases. J was trimmed by 12 bases and V by 2 bases; bases with no gene match: 15. Germline CDR1 reads SGDLS; CDR2 reads YYNGEE. The CDR3 totals 16 residues. The CDR3 nucleotides are TGTGCCAGCAGCGTGAGAGACCTAGCGGGGCTAGGAGCGCAGTTCTTC. Its protein product is CASSVRDLAGLGAQFF. The full variable domain, completed using reference TRBV9 and TRBJ2-1, is DSGVTQTPKHLITATGQRVTLRCSPRSGDLSVYWYQQSLDQGLQFLIQYYNGEERAKGNILERFSAQQFPDLHSELNLSSLELGDSALYFCASSVRDLAGLGAQFFGPGTRLTVL.

The chain carries TRBV9 and TRBJ2-2; a possible D gene is TRBD2 (6 bases). Looked up from germline, CDR1 is SGDLS and CDR2 is YYNGEE. V shed 0 bases and J shed 4 bases, with 13 bases lying between them. CDR3 length: 16 residues. This chain's CDR3 is CASSVASRAGTGELFF. The CDR3 DNA is TGTGCCAGCAGCGTAGCATCCCGAGCGGGCACCGGGGAGCTGTTTTTT.